Presented here are 19 T cell receptor beta chains from one specimen sequenced in a study of blood T cell repertoires in COVID-19. TCRdb's copy holds only in-frame clones and misses some; the assay was immunoSEQ multiplex PCR. This table holds hundreds of thousands of clones, approximately 81% found once. Sequences were obtained from peripheral blood. The receptors come from a woman over 75 with active or convalescent COVID-19.

This chain uses TRBV5-6 with TRBJ2-2, with TRBD1 matching over 9 bases. The V gene end was trimmed by 4 bases and the J gene end by 6 bases; junction bases not matched to a gene: 10. The CDR3 is 16 residues long. The germline V gene has CDR1 SGHDT and CDR2 YYEEEE. The CDR3 spells CASSTWDREYAGELFF. The CDR3 region has the DNA TGTGCCAGCAGCACGTGGGACAGGGAGTATGCCGGGGAGCTGTTTTTT.

The chain has TRBV7-9 and TRBJ2-3; TRBD2 matches at 13 bases. The CDR3 spans 17 residues. Germline CDR1 reads SEHNR; CDR2 reads FQNEAQ (reference sequence). The ends lost 5 bases at V and 2 bases at J; junction bases unmatched: 7. The CDR3 loop reads CASSKGTSGISTDTQYF. CDR3 nucleotides: TGTGCCAGCAGCAAAGGGACTAGCGGGATCTCCACAGATACGCAGTATTTT.

The CDR3 nucleotides are TGTGCCAGTAGTACCGCGGGACAGGGGGGTGAAAAACTGTTTTTT. Its protein product is CASSTAGQGGEKLFF. The chain joins TRBV19 to TRBJ1-4; 11 bases are shared with TRBD1. This CDR3 comprises 15 residues. Losses at the gene ends were 4 bases for V and 7 bases for J; bases not matched to a gene: 5. Germline V gives CDR1 LNHDA, CDR2 SQIVND (reference sequence).

V is TRBV4-3 and J is TRBJ1-3; 7 bases line up with TRBD1. Losses at the gene ends were 4 bases for V and 4 bases for J; bases not matched to a gene: 7. CDR3 size: 15 residues. Germline CDR1 and CDR2: LGHNA and YSLEER. CDR3 coding DNA: TGCGCCAGCAGCCCATCCACAGGGGTCGGAAACACCATATATTTT. Translating gives CASSPSTGVGNTIYF.

V usage is TRBV2 and J usage is TRBJ2-5; D ambiguous. Germline V gives CDR1 SNHLY, CDR2 FYNNEI. This CDR3 spans 14 amino acids. V shed 0 bases and J shed 7 bases, with 12 bases lying between them. The CDR3 protein is CASSEAQGGGTQYF. The CDR3 coding sequence is TGTGCCAGCAGTGAAGCTCAAGGCGGCGGGACCCAGTACTTC.

A single count supports this clone. The chain recombines TRBV4-3 with TRBJ1-2, with D maybe TRBD1 (6 bases). The CDR3 runs to 14 residues. V was shortened by 1 base and J by 7 bases, with 13 bases between the two germline ends. Germline CDR1 LGHNA, CDR2 YSLEER. The CDR3 DNA is TGCGCCAGCAGCCAAGTACAGGGCTTAGGTGGCTACACCTTC. Protein product: CASSQVQGLGGYTF.

The chain is built from TRBV9 and TRBJ2-7; 10 bases are shared with TRBD2. J was trimmed by 0 bases and V by 4 bases; bases with no gene match: 13. This CDR3 region has 18 residues. The germline gives CDR1 SGDLS, CDR2 YYNGEE. The CDR3 is CASSLSGGRRQNSYEQYF. The CDR3 bases are TGTGCCAGCAGCCTTAGCGGGGGGCGCCGCCAAAACTCCTACGAGCAGTACTTC.

This chain links TRBV5-6 with TRBJ1-6, with D uncertain. V lost 1 base and J lost 4, with 12 bases in between. Germline V gene sequence: CDR1 SGHDT, CDR2 YYEEEE. The CDR3 totals 16 residues. CDR3 amino acids: CASSLPHDGYNSPLHF. The DNA for the CDR3 is TGTGCCAGCAGCTTGCCCCATGACGGGTATAATTCACCCCTCCACTTT.

V is TRBV9 and J is TRBJ2-6; D is perhaps TRBD1 (5 bases). V lost 1 base, J lost 3 bases, and 8 bases lay in between. The CDR3 runs to 15 residues. CDR1 and CDR2 from the germline V gene are SGDLS and YYNGEE. This chain's CDR3 is CASSVWGGGANVLTF. The CDR3 nucleotides are TGTGCCAGCAGCGTATGGGGCGGTGGGGCCAACGTCCTGACTTTC.

The chain uses TRBV15 and TRBJ2-6; no clear D gene. CDR3 length: 15 amino acids. The germline V and J ends were trimmed by 1 base and 0 bases, with 4 bases remaining between them. Germline V gives CDR1 LNHNV, CDR2 YYDKDF (reference sequence). The CDR3 here is CATSRGHSGANVLTF. CDR3 DNA sequence: TGTGCCACCAGCAGAGGGCACTCTGGGGCCAACGTCCTGACTTTC.

CDR3 loop: CASSLRTGTMDGYTF. The CDR3 DNA sequence: TGTGCCAGCAGCCTAAGGACAGGGACGATGGATGGCTACACCTTC. The rearrangement uses TRBV7-2 and TRBJ1-2; 8 positions agree with TRBD1. There are 15 residues in the CDR3. V was clipped by 5 bases and J by 6 bases; unmatched bases: 11. The V gene's germline CDR1 is SGHTA and CDR2 FQGNSA.

In DNA form, the CDR3 reads TGTGCCAGCAGTTACTCGCCAGTGAATTCACCCCTCCACTTT. Amino acid sequence: CASSYSPVNSPLHF. V and J are TRBV6-5 and TRBJ1-6, with D unresolved. Deletions cut 0 bases from V and 7 bases from J, with 7 bases between. This CDR3 has 14 amino acids. Germline CDR1 reads MNHEY; CDR2 reads SVGAGI.

The rearrangement links TRBV6-5 to TRBJ2-3, with 7 bases identical to TRBD2. Trimming at V came to 8 bases and at J to 12 bases, leaving 14 bases not matched to a gene. Germline V gene lookup returns CDR1 MNHEY and CDR2 SVGAGI. CDR3 length: 13 residues. CDR3 protein: CASFEGGPVIQYF. CDR3 bases: TGTGCCAGCTTCGAGGGAGGGCCCGTCATTCAGTATTTT.

This chain links TRBV6-5 with TRBJ1-2, with D perhaps matching TRBD1 (5 bases). Deletions cut 0 bases from V and 7 bases from J, with 9 bases between. The CDR3 spans 13 residues. Looked up from germline, CDR1 is MNHEY and CDR2 is SVGAGI. CDR3: CASSYSWGVGYTF. Here the CDR3 DNA reads TGTGCCAGCAGTTACTCTTGGGGGGTTGGCTACACCTTC.

The chain joins TRBV6-5 to TRBJ1-1; D gene ambiguous. Looked up from germline, CDR1 is MNHEY and CDR2 is SVGAGI. The CDR3 covers 15 residues. Trimming removed 6 bases from V and 1 base from J, with 15 bases in between. The CDR3 protein is CASRLIYSKNTEAFF. In nucleotides, the CDR3 is TGTGCCAGCAGACTTATCTACAGCAAGAACACTGAAGCTTTCTTT.

The J gene is TRBJ2-3, the V gene TRBV5-8; 11 bases fit TRBD2. V was clipped by 1 base and J by 0 bases; unmatched bases: 1. The CDR3 runs 16 residues. Germline CDR1 reads SGHTS; CDR2 reads YDEGEE. This chain's CDR3 is CASSLTSGRSTDTQYF. The CDR3 DNA reads TGTGCCAGCAGCTTGACTAGCGGGAGAAGCACAGATACGCAGTATTTT.

V is TRBV24-1 and J is TRBJ2-1; 12 bases are shared with TRBD2. V was pared by 4 bases and J by 8 bases, with 8 bases of the junction left unmatched. CDR3 length: 16 amino acids. The germline CDR1 and CDR2 sequences are KGHDR and SFDVKD. The chain's CDR3 is CATSDPSGGALDEQFF. CDR3 DNA: TGTGCCACCAGTGACCCTAGCGGGGGGGCCTTAGATGAGCAGTTCTTC.

The chain is built from TRBV5-8 and TRBJ1-5; 9 nucleotides agree with TRBD1. The CDR3 has 15 residues. Germline V gene lookup returns CDR1 SGHTS and CDR2 YDEGEE. The ends lost 5 bases at V and 4 bases at J; junction bases unmatched: 7. The CDR3 loop reads CASRPWTGENQPQHF. In nucleotides, the CDR3 is TGTGCCAGCAGACCATGGACAGGGGAAAATCAGCCCCAGCATTTT.

The rearrangement links TRBV11-3 to TRBJ2-3; 7 nucleotides align to TRBD1. This CDR3 contains 11 residues. V trimming: 6 bases; J trimming: 12 bases; junction bases outside the gene matches: 6. The V gene's germline CDR1 is SGHNT and CDR2 YENEEA. The CDR3 nucleotides read TGTGCCAGCAGTCAGGACAGGATTCAGTATTTT. This gives the protein CASSQDRIQYF.